These 3 T cell receptor beta chains originate from one sample sequenced in a study of blood T cell repertoires in COVID-19. The repertoire was sequenced with immunoSEQ multiplex PCR; TCRdb's copy has only in-frame clones and lacks some. The table shows 430,000 or so clones, with over 75% occurring only once. What was sequenced was PBMCs or T cells enriched from blood (not recorded which). The source of these receptors is a woman aged 18-30 years who had been exposed to COVID-19.

J is TRBJ2-2 and V is TRBV19; 8 bases are a match to TRBD1. V was clipped by 9 bases and J by 1 base; unmatched bases: 16. CDR3 size: 18 residues. The germline V gene encodes CDR1 LNHDA and CDR2 SQIVND (reference sequence). CDR3 amino acids: CASQRGRWGQENTGELFF. CDR3 nucleotide sequence: TGTGCCAGCCAGAGGGGTAGGTGGGGACAGGAGAACACCGGGGAGCTGTTTTTT. Supplemented by reference TRBV19 and TRBJ2-2, the full variable domain reads DGGITQSPKYLFRKEGQNVTLSCEQNLNHDAMYWYRQDPGQGLRLIYYSQIVNDFQKGDIAEGYSVSREKKESFPLTVTSAQKNPTAFYLCASQRGRWGQENTGELFFGEGSRLTVL.

The chain recombines TRBV14 with TRBJ2-7; no definite D call. The CDR3 has 13 amino acids. V was cut by 4 bases and J by 6 bases, with 13 bases left in between. CDR1 and CDR2 from the germline V gene are SGHDN and FVKESK. This chain's CDR3 is CASSPRLVGEQYF. As DNA, the CDR3 is TGTGCCAGCAGCCCAAGACTGGTCGGCGAGCAGTACTTC.

The chain couples TRBV28 to TRBJ1-5; a weak D match, TRBD1 (5 bases). Germline V gene lookup returns CDR1 MDHEN and CDR2 SYDVKM. Trimming removed 1 base from V and 3 bases from J, with 25 bases in between. The CDR3 has 20 amino acids. The CDR3 is CASSLFQVRGRDLSNQPQHF. DNA of the CDR3: TGTGCCAGCAGTTTATTTCAGGTGAGGGGCAGGGACTTGTCCAATCAGCCCCAGCATTTT.